These 20 T cell receptor beta chains were all obtained from the same sample, sequenced in a study of regulatory T cells in long-lasting Graves disease (dated by TCRdb to the early 2020s). The time point label for this specimen denotes: newly diagnosed GD, antithyroid drugs for less than 3 months. For both TCR sequencing and RNA sequencing, RNA was extracted from PBMCs in TRIzol. Library generation was performed with multiplex PCR. TCRdb shows the sequencer as Illumina HiSeq 4000. TCR beta libraries were built with iRepertoire HTBI primers and Arm-PCR amplification of CDR3 regions. Clones were called with MiXCR by TCRdb after fastp trimmed the public reads at Q25, and only in-frame beta chains were retained. Here each entry gathers all rows of one CDR3 protein and keeps the most common genes and DNA. Recorded for this sample are approximately 310,000 distinct CDR3 sequences; about a sixth of them occurred a single time. The ten largest clones represent less than 45% of the sample.

The sample consisted of peripheral blood mononuclear cells (PBMCs), taken at new diagnosis, from a patient treated with antithyroid drugs. The receptors were sampled from a female donor with Graves disease.

This clonotype was detected many times. The J gene is TRBJ2-5, the V gene TRBV7-6, with 7 bases matching TRBD2. This CDR3 contains 16 residues. Per the germline V gene, CDR1 is SGHVS and CDR2 is FNYEAQ. J was trimmed by 4 bases and V by 1 base; bases with no gene match: 9. This CDR3 reads CASSLGTRQFRETQYF. The CDR3 DNA sequence: TGTGCCAGCAGCTTAGGGACTAGGCAATTCAGAGAGACCCAGTACTTC.

This clonotype showed up just a few times. V usage is TRBV2 and J usage is TRBJ2-2; possible D gene TRBD2, 6 bases. The V end lost 8 bases, the J end lost 4 bases, and 17 bases lay between the germline ends. This CDR3 is 15 amino acids long. CDR1 is SNHLY, CDR2 FYNNEI, per germline. Written as DNA, the CDR3 is TGTGCCAGCGAAGAGGGTCGGGGGACCACCGGGGAGCTGTTTTTT. This encodes CASEEGRGTTGELFF.

Only a few counts were recorded for this clonotype. The rearrangement uses TRBV20-1 and TRBJ2-1, with 12 positions matching TRBD2. After removal of 6 bases from V and 1 base from J, the junction contained 4 bases not matched to a gene. This CDR3 contains 15 residues. Per germline, CDR1 DFQATT and CDR2 SNEGSKA (reference sequence). CDR3 sequence reads: CSAPGLAGSYNEQFF. CDR3 coding DNA: TGCAGTGCGCCCGGACTAGCGGGGTCCTACAATGAGCAGTTCTTC.

V gene TRBV12-3 or TRBV12-4 combines with J gene TRBJ2-2; D is undetermined. V lost 6 bases, J lost 1 base, and 9 bases lay in between. The CDR3 covers 14 residues. The CDR3 reads CASSHKGNTGELFF. CDR3 in DNA: TGTGCCAGCAGCCACAAGGGGAACACCGGGGAGCTGTTTTTT.

This clonotype was seen many times. The chain is built from TRBV5-1 and TRBJ2-7; 7 bases are shared with TRBD2. Trimming took 5 bases from V and 5 from J; bases not matched to a gene: 7. The CDR3 runs 13 residues. CDR1 SGHRS and CDR2 YFSETQ come from the germline V gene. CDR3 in DNA: TGCGCCAGCAGTTCCTACAGCGGGGACGAGCAGTACTTC. It yields the protein CASSSYSGDEQYF.

The chain joins TRBV29-1 to TRBJ2-7, with 10 positions matching TRBD1. Germline CDR1 is SQVTM and CDR2 is ANQGSEA. This CDR3 is built from 13 residues. Germline trimming cut 6 bases from V and 1 base from J; bases unmatched to any gene: 3. CDR3 loop: CSVGDRGSYEQYF. CDR3 in DNA: TGCAGCGTCGGGGACAGGGGATCCTACGAGCAGTACTTC.

Ten or more counts support this clonotype. This chain uses TRBV28 with TRBJ2-7, with D perhaps TRBD1 (6 bases). Trimming removed 5 bases at V and 6 bases at J, with 17 bases between. The V gene's germline CDR1 is MDHEN and CDR2 SYDVKM. This CDR3 is 14 amino acids long. DNA of the CDR3: TGTGCCAGCAGTCGTCAGGACAGCGGCCCCGAGCAGTACTTC. Protein sequence: CASSRQDSGPEQYF.

The chain couples TRBV7-2 to TRBJ1-5; D uncertain. The length of the CDR3 is 15 residues. Trimming removed 1 base at V and 5 bases at J, with 12 bases between. CDR1 and CDR2 (germline): SGHTA, FQGNSA. The CDR3 loop reads CASSLDRASHQPQHF. In DNA, the CDR3 is TGTGCCAGCAGCTTAGATCGGGCAAGCCATCAGCCCCAGCATTTT.

This clonotype appeared many times. In DNA form, the CDR3 reads TGTGCCAGCAGCTTAGGGGCCAGGCGTCGGGGGCCCAGCACCGGGGAGCTGTTTTTT. This gives the protein CASSLGARRRGPSTGELFF. The chain combines TRBV11-2 with TRBJ2-2, with D perhaps being TRBD1 or TRBD2 (6 bases each). The length of the CDR3 is 19 residues. Trimming cost V 1 base and J 4 bases, with 22 bases left between them. Germline assignment: CDR1 SGHAT and CDR2 FQNNGV.

This clonotype has at least ten counts. The J gene is TRBJ2-1, the V gene TRBV12-3 or TRBV12-4, with TRBD2 matching 11 bases. Germline trimming cut 8 bases from V and 0 bases from J; bases unmatched to any gene: 12. CDR3 length: 18 residues. The CDR3 loop is CASVGLAGRISSYNEQFF. In DNA, the CDR3 is TGTGCCAGCGTTGGACTAGCGGGTCGTATAAGCTCCTACAATGAGCAGTTCTTC.

This clonotype was found many times. The CDR3 here is CASSYSGSITDTQYF. The CDR3 region has the DNA TGTGCCAGCAGTTACAGCGGGTCAATCACAGATACGCAGTATTTT. The V gene is TRBV6-5, the J gene TRBJ2-3, with D tentatively TRBD2 (6 bases). Trimming took 2 bases from V and 2 from J, leaving 11 bases between them. This CDR3 region has 15 residues. Germline values: CDR1 MNHEY, CDR2 SVGAGI.

The V call is TRBV20-1, the J call TRBJ1-1; D remains ambiguous. The CDR3 is 16 residues long. The V gene's germline CDR1 is DFQATT and CDR2 SNEGSKA (reference sequence). V gave up 0 bases and J gave up 1 base, with 15 bases separating them. The CDR3 region has the DNA TGCAGTGCTAGAGATCTCATTGCAGGAAGGAACACTGAAGCTTTCTTT. Amino acids: CSARDLIAGRNTEAFF.

The table lists this clonotype with many counts. The rearrangement uses TRBV28 and TRBJ1-6; TRBD1 is a possible D gene (6 bases). Germline loops: CDR1 MDHEN, CDR2 SYDVKM. With 3 bases removed from V and 9 bases from J, the gap between germline ends came to 18 bases. The CDR3 covers 16 residues. The CDR3 sequence is CASSLEVGGGGSPLHF. In DNA form, the CDR3 reads TGTGCCAGCAGTTTGGAAGTAGGGGGGGGAGGTTCACCCCTCCACTTT.

The sample holds a few counts of this clonotype. J is TRBJ1-4 and V is TRBV6-1; D possibly corresponds to TRBD1 (5 bases). The V gene lost 6 bases and the J gene lost 8 bases, with 13 bases spanning the gap. Germline CDR1 and CDR2: MNHNS and SASEGT. The length of the CDR3 is 13 residues. The CDR3 region has the DNA TGTGCCAGCAGGGACCCCGGGGACGAAAAACTGTTTTTT. It yields the protein CASRDPGDEKLFF.

The rearrangement links TRBV7-2 to TRBJ2-1; D is unresolved. V lost 1 base to trimming and J lost 8 bases, with 6 bases between them. The CDR3 runs to 12 residues. Germline V gives CDR1 SGHTA, CDR2 FQGNSA. The CDR3 nucleotides are TGTGCCAGCAGCTTAGGGGCAGATGAGCAGTTCTTC. Protein sequence: CASSLGADEQFF.

The chain's CDR3 is CATSPQGSSYEQYF. In DNA, the CDR3 is TGTGCCACCAGCCCCCAGGGTAGCTCCTACGAGCAGTACTTC. The chain couples TRBV15 to TRBJ2-7, with D tentatively TRBD1 (5 bases). CDR1 is LNHNV and CDR2 is YYDKDF in the germline V gene (reference sequence). V shed 5 bases and J shed 0 bases, with 11 bases lying between them. This CDR3 has 14 residues.

This clonotype was found a few times. This chain connects TRBV7-9 to TRBJ2-1; 7 nucleotides match TRBD1. The CDR3 has 13 amino acids. V lost 6 bases and J lost 2; bases outside the gene matches: 1. Germline V lookup: CDR1 SEHNR, CDR2 FQNEAQ (reference sequence). The CDR3 nucleotides are TGTGCCAGCAGGACAGGGACCTACAATGAGCAGTTCTTC. Translating it yields CASRTGTYNEQFF.

The chain uses TRBV5-1 and TRBJ2-3; no clear D. Germline assignment: CDR1 SGHRS and CDR2 YFSETQ. This CDR3 spans 15 amino acids. Trimming took off 0 bases at V and 2 bases at J, with 10 bases between the two ends. The CDR3 region has the DNA TGCGCCAGCAGCTTGGCCGGGTTCAACACAGATACGCAGTATTTT. This codes for CASSLAGFNTDTQYF.

This chain uses TRBV5-6 with TRBJ2-2, with 9 bases aligning to TRBD1. Germline V lookup: CDR1 SGHDT, CDR2 YYEEEE. Trimming at V came to 4 bases and at J to 3 bases, leaving 7 bases not matched to a gene. The CDR3 length is 16 residues. The CDR3 DNA reads TGTGCCAGCAGCCCCGGGACAGGGCCCCACACCGGGGAGCTGTTTTTT. Residues: CASSPGTGPHTGELFF.

This clonotype has a count of ten or more. The rearrangement joins TRBV11-2 to TRBJ2-2; D not resolved. V gave up 5 bases and J gave up 6 bases, with 13 bases separating them. CDR3 size: 14 residues. From germline, CDR1 is SGHAT and CDR2 FQNNGV. CDR3 DNA sequence: TGTGCCAGCAGCACCAACGATGGGTCCGGGGAGCTGTTTTTT. Its translation: CASSTNDGSGELFF.